The 30 T cell receptor beta chains in this list originate from one sample, sequenced in a study of T cells in tumors after PD-1 blockade. Profiled with immunoSEQ multiplex PCR; TCRdb holds only in-frame clones, not every one. Counted here are 20,000 to 25,000 clones, more than 70% occurring once; the ten biggest clones make up 26%. The material was PBMCs, obtained before anti-PD-1 treatment. The receptors originated from a human donor with basal cell carcinoma.

The chain recombines TRBV27 with TRBJ2-7, with a tentative D call TRBD2 (5 bases). V dropped 4 bases and J dropped 1 base, with 17 bases sitting between them. Germline V gene data show CDR1 as MNHEY and CDR2 as SMNVEV (reference sequence). There are 16 residues in the CDR3. CDR3 bases: TGTGCCAGCAGTTCGCGGAGGACGGCTGCTTCCTACGAGCAGTACTTC. Its protein product is CASSSRRTAASYEQYF.

The chain has TRBV5-1 and TRBJ2-5; D uncertain. CDR3 length: 14 residues. Looked up from germline, CDR1 is SGHRS and CDR2 is YFSETQ. Between the trimmed V and J ends, which lost 4 bases and 4 bases, there was a span of 14 bases. CDR3 sequence reads: CASSRAGSRETQYF. The CDR3 DNA reads TGCGCCAGCAGCCGAGCCGGATCGCGAGAGACCCAGTACTTC. The full variable domain, with the rest looked up from reference TRBV5-1 and TRBJ2-5, is KAGVTQTPRYLIKTRGQQVTLSCSPISGHRSVSWYQQTPGQGLQFLFEYFSETQRNKGNFPGRFSGRQFSNSRSEMNVSTLELGDSALYLCASSRAGSRETQYFGPGTRLLVL.

This clone occurred a few times. J is TRBJ1-6 and V is TRBV7-9, with D possibly being TRBD1 (5 bases). Trimming removed 5 bases from V and 7 bases from J, with 18 bases in between. Per germline, CDR1 SEHNR and CDR2 FQNEAQ (reference sequence). CDR3 length: 16 amino acids. CDR3 sequence: CASSPLSGTLNSPLHF. DNA of the CDR3: TGTGCCAGCAGCCCCCTTTCCGGGACCCTGAATTCACCCCTCCACTTT.

The chain recombines TRBV18 with TRBJ2-3, with 11 bases fitting TRBD2. J lost 4 bases, V lost 3 bases, and 3 bases had no gene match. There are 15 residues in the CDR3. The germline V gene encodes CDR1 KGHSH and CDR2 LQKENI. The chain's CDR3 is CASSPSGGAPDTQYF. For the CDR3, the DNA is TGTGCCAGCTCACCTAGCGGGGGGGCCCCAGATACGCAGTATTTT.

The chain employs TRBV6-5 and TRBJ2-2; 7 bases align to TRBD2. In germline, CDR1 is MNHEY, CDR2 SVGAGI. The J segment lost 6 bases and the V segment lost 8 bases, leaving 9 bases of the junction unmatched. The CDR3 consists of 14 residues. CDR3 nucleotide sequence: TGTGCCAGCGGGAGGGGAAGGAGGGCCGGGGAGCTGTTTTTT. Protein: CASGRGRRAGELFF.

V usage is TRBV7-9 and J usage is TRBJ1-1; 11 nucleotides match TRBD1. Per germline, CDR1 SEHNR and CDR2 FQNEAQ (reference sequence). The trim removed 6 bases at V and 7 bases at J, leaving 7 bases unmatched. The CDR3 sequence is 14 residues long. The CDR3 DNA reads TGTGCCAGCAGGTCGGACAGGGGGCGGATTGAAGCTTTCTTT. The encoded protein is CASRSDRGRIEAFF.

This clone was seen once. This rearrangement joins TRBV10-3 to TRBJ2-3; D is unresolved. Trimming pared 4 bases from V and 6 bases from J, leaving 11 bases between. This CDR3 is 13 amino acids long. Germline values: CDR1 ENHRY, CDR2 SYGVKD. The CDR3 DNA reads as TGTGCCATCAGTGCAGTAAGCGCCGATACGCAGTATTTT. Amino acid sequence: CAISAVSADTQYF.

This chain links TRBV27 with TRBJ2-5, with 8 bases lining up with TRBD1. The CDR3 is 16 amino acids. The germline V gene encodes CDR1 MNHEY and CDR2 SMNVEV (reference sequence). V lost 7 bases and J lost 4; bases outside the gene matches: 14. The CDR3 DNA is TGTGCCAGCAACGCCAACGACAGGGGTTCGCGAGAGACCCAGTACTTC. It codes for CASNANDRGSRETQYF.

This chain connects TRBV24-1 to TRBJ1-5; D is perhaps TRBD1 (5 bases). The CDR3 is 17 amino acids. Looked up from germline, CDR1 is KGHDR and CDR2 is SFDVKD. The V end was cut by 0 bases, the J end by 0 bases, with 11 bases between. CDR3 residues: CATSDLTGPHSNQPQHF. In nucleotides, the CDR3 is TGTGCCACCAGTGATTTGACGGGGCCCCATAGCAATCAGCCCCAGCATTTT.

This sequence joins TRBV5-1 and TRBJ2-3; D gene uncertain. Trimming pared 0 bases from V and 0 bases from J, leaving 11 bases between. Looked up from germline, CDR1 is SGHRS and CDR2 is YFSETQ. CDR3 size: 16 residues. CDR3 coding DNA: TGCGCCAGCAGCTTGGAGGCAGCGACTAGCACAGATACGCAGTATTTT. Translating it yields CASSLEAATSTDTQYF.

The chain couples TRBV7-9 to TRBJ2-7, with 9 bases matching TRBD2. The CDR3 has 17 residues. Germline CDR1 reads SEHNR; CDR2 reads FQNEAQ (reference sequence). V lost 5 bases and J lost 1; bases outside the gene matches: 12. The CDR3: CASSPLSGGVASYEQYF. In DNA form, the CDR3 reads TGTGCCAGCAGCCCCCTTAGCGGGGGAGTAGCTTCCTACGAGCAGTACTTC. The full variable domain, in which reference TRBV7-9 and TRBJ2-7 provide the parts outside the CDR3, is DTGVSQNPRHKITKRGQNVTFRCDPISEHNRLYWYRQTLGQGPEFLTYFQNEAQLEKSRLLSDRFSAERPKGSFSTLEIQRTEQGDSAMYLCASSPLSGGVASYEQYFGPGTRLTVT.

The chain links TRBV25-1 to TRBJ2-1; perhaps TRBD1 as D (5 bases). The CDR3 extends over 17 amino acids. Germline-derived CDR1 and CDR2 are MGHDK and SYGVNS. The germline V and J ends were trimmed by 5 bases and 2 bases, with 19 bases remaining between them. The CDR3 bases are TGTGCCAGCAGTCAGTGGGGCAACAGTCCCCCCTACAATGAGCAGTTCTTC. Residues: CASSQWGNSPPYNEQFF.

With respect to this clone: Other DNA sequences from this sample encode an identical CDR3 as well. The rearrangement joins TRBV7-3 to TRBJ2-5; TRBD2 matches 7 bases. This CDR3 is 19 amino acids long. The germline V gene encodes CDR1 SGHTA and CDR2 FQGTGA. Trimming at V came to 5 bases and at J to 5 bases, leaving 23 bases not matched to a gene. The CDR3 DNA reads as TGTGCCAGCAGCCTGACGCCTGGGCGGGGCGGGGGATTGGGGGAGACCCAGTACTTC. Protein product: CASSLTPGRGGGLGETQYF.

This clone occurred a few times. The sample carries other DNA sequences with the same CDR3. The rearrangement uses TRBV2 and TRBJ2-1; 8 bases align to TRBD2. The V gene end was trimmed by 11 bases and the J gene end by 0 bases; junction bases not matched to a gene: 21. The germline CDR1 and CDR2 sequences are SNHLY and FYNNEI. CDR3 length: 19 amino acids. The CDR3 spells CARCYGGARAGSSYNEQFF. The CDR3 coding sequence is TGTGCCCGCTGTTACGGGGGGGCGCGGGCGGGGAGCTCCTACAATGAGCAGTTCTTC.

A few counts support this clone. The chain links TRBV25-1 to TRBJ1-6, with D perhaps matching TRBD1 (6 bases). Deletions cut 8 bases from V and 6 bases from J, with 17 bases between. The CDR3 covers 15 residues. The germline CDR1 and CDR2 sequences are MGHDK and SYGVNS. The CDR3 loop is CASVQTGSGNSPLHF. The CDR3 nucleotides are TGTGCCAGCGTACAAACAGGGTCTGGTAATTCACCCCTCCACTTT.

This clone showed up just once. This sequence joins TRBV5-4 and TRBJ2-1; no reliable D call. Per the germline V gene, CDR1 is SGHNT and CDR2 is YYREEE (reference sequence). V gave up 0 bases and J gave up 6 bases, with 7 bases separating them. The CDR3 has 13 residues. The CDR3 loop is CASSLAIGNEQFF. Here the CDR3 DNA reads TGTGCCAGCAGCTTGGCCATTGGCAATGAGCAGTTCTTC.

The chain combines TRBV28 with TRBJ2-7; tentative D call: TRBD1 (7 bases). From germline, CDR1 is MDHEN and CDR2 SYDVKM. This CDR3 has 15 amino acids. The ends were cut back, 2 bases at V and 4 bases at J, with 15 bases in the middle. The CDR3 nucleotides are TGTGCCAGCAGTTTACCGGGACAGCGGGTATACGAGCAGTACTTC. Its translation is CASSLPGQRVYEQYF.

The J gene is TRBJ1-1, the V gene TRBV9; TRBD1 matches at 7 bases. Germline CDR1 reads SGDLS; CDR2 reads YYNGEE. The CDR3 runs 15 residues. V was clipped by 0 bases and J by 8 bases; unmatched bases: 10. The CDR3 nucleotides read TGTGCCAGCAGCGTAGGAGGGGGCGAACCGGGGGAAGCTTTCTTT. It translates to CASSVGGGEPGEAFF.

This chain connects TRBV5-6 to TRBJ2-7; 9 nucleotides agree with TRBD1. The CDR3 length is 16 residues. Germline CDR1 and CDR2: SGHDT and YYEEEE. Unmatched junction bases numbered 13, after V lost 4 bases and J lost 5 bases. The CDR3 DNA sequence: TGTGCCAGCAGCGGCTACGCCGGGACAGGGTCTCACGAGCAGTACTTC. Protein sequence: CASSGYAGTGSHEQYF.

The J gene is TRBJ2-2, the V gene TRBV18; possible D gene TRBD1, 5 bases. The CDR3 is 21 amino acids. Trimming stripped 0 bases from V and 2 bases from J, with 25 bases between. Germline loops: CDR1 KGHSH, CDR2 LQKENI. In DNA, the CDR3 is TGTGCCAGCTCACCACCATACCCCGACAGTACCTCACTTATAAACACCGGGGAGCTGTTTTTT. This gives the protein CASSPPYPDSTSLINTGELFF.

This clone was detected a few times. The CDR3 here is CATSLAGGSTDTQYF. DNA for the CDR3: TGTGCCACATCTCTAGCGGGGGGGAGCACAGATACGCAGTATTTT. The rearrangement uses TRBV6-5 and TRBJ2-3, with 12 bases aligning to TRBD2. The germline V gene has CDR1 MNHEY and CDR2 SVGAGI. The V gene end was trimmed by 10 bases and the J gene end by 0 bases; junction bases not matched to a gene: 5. The CDR3 covers 15 residues.

The rearrangement joins TRBV7-9 to TRBJ1-5; D gene unclear. Germline V gives CDR1 SEHNR, CDR2 FQNEAQ (reference sequence). V lost 0 bases and J 3 bases, leaving 6 bases between the germline ends. This CDR3 is built from 14 residues. CDR3 in amino acids: CASSLATANQPQHF. The CDR3 DNA reads TGTGCCAGCAGCTTAGCCACAGCCAATCAGCCCCAGCATTTT.

This chain joins TRBV6-5 and TRBJ2-3, with 9 positions matching TRBD1. From germline, CDR1 is MNHEY and CDR2 SVGAGI. With V trimmed by 4 bases and J by 1 base, 3 bases remained unmatched. This CDR3 contains 15 residues. The CDR3 region has the DNA TGTGCCAGCAGTTTACAGGGGGCAGGCACAGATACGCAGTATTTT. Encoded protein: CASSLQGAGTDTQYF.

The gene calls are TRBV15 and TRBJ2-2; TRBD2 agrees at 12 bases. CDR3 length equals 18 residues. V was pared by 0 bases and J by 5 bases, with 7 bases of the junction left unmatched. The germline CDR1 and CDR2 sequences are LNHNV and YYDKDF (reference sequence). CDR3 DNA sequence: TGTGCCACCAGCAGAGATCGACTAGCGGGAGTCAGGACCGGGGAGCTGTTTTTT. It is translated as CATSRDRLAGVRTGELFF.

The chain employs TRBV23-1 and TRBJ1-2, with D unclear. TRBV23-1 counts as an open reading frame of uncertain function. Trimming removed 4 bases from V and 2 bases from J, with 8 bases in between. The CDR3 runs to 13 residues. The CDR3 bases are TGCGCCAGCAGTCGCCCGACAAACTATGGCTACACCTTC. Its protein is CASSRPTNYGYTF.

The rearrangement uses TRBV14 and TRBJ2-7; 7 bases match TRBD1. CDR1 is SGHDN, CDR2 FVKESK, per germline. V lost 1 base to trimming and J lost 7 bases; unmatched junction nucleotides: 7. The length of the CDR3 is 14 residues. The CDR3 region has the DNA TGTGCCAGCAGCCAAGGGGACAGAATACGGGAGCAGTACTTC. It specifies CASSQGDRIREQYF.

The chain uses TRBV29-1 and TRBJ2-5, with 10 nucleotides matching TRBD2. CDR1 is SQVTM and CDR2 is ANQGSEA in the germline V gene. Germline trimming cut 3 bases from V and 5 bases from J; bases unmatched to any gene: 6. The CDR3 consists of 14 residues. The CDR3 sequence: CSVDASGSWETQYF. CDR3 DNA: TGCAGCGTTGACGCTAGCGGGAGCTGGGAGACCCAGTACTTC.

The chain is built from TRBV4-2 and TRBJ2-1; D is uncertain. V was clipped by 0 bases and J by 15 bases, with 15 bases between them. This CDR3 is built from 13 residues. The V gene's germline CDR1 is LGHNA and CDR2 YNFKEQ. The CDR3 spells CASSQDSIPQMFF. DNA for the CDR3: TGTGCCAGCAGCCAAGATTCCATTCCCCAGATGTTCTTC.

The chain links TRBV2 to TRBJ2-7, with a tentative D call TRBD1 (5 bases). The CDR3 length is 15 residues. CDR1 is SNHLY, CDR2 FYNNEI, per germline. Trimming removed 2 bases from V and 7 bases from J, with 18 bases in between. DNA for the CDR3: TGTGCCAGCAGTGAAAGGTATCCCCAGGGTGGGGAGCAGTACTTC. Translated: CASSERYPQGGEQYF.

Comment on this clone: Other DNA sequences from this sample encode an identical CDR3 as well. The chain links TRBV2 to TRBJ2-1; 8 bases fit TRBD2. Unmatched junction bases numbered 21, after V lost 11 bases and J lost 0 bases. The CDR3 is made up of 19 amino acids. CDR1 and CDR2 from the germline V gene are SNHLY and FYNNEI. The CDR3 DNA reads TGTGCCCGCTGTTACGGGGGGGCGGGGGCGGGGAGCTCCTACAATGAGCAGTTCTTC. Translated, it gives CARCYGGAGAGSSYNEQFF. The whole variable domain, filled in from reference TRBV2 and TRBJ2-1, reads EPEVTQTPSHQVTQMGQEVILRCVPISNHLYFYWYRQILGQKVEFLVSFYNNEISEKSEIFDDQFSVERPDGSNFTLKIRSTKLEDSAMYFCARCYGGAGAGSSYNEQFFGPGTRLTVL.